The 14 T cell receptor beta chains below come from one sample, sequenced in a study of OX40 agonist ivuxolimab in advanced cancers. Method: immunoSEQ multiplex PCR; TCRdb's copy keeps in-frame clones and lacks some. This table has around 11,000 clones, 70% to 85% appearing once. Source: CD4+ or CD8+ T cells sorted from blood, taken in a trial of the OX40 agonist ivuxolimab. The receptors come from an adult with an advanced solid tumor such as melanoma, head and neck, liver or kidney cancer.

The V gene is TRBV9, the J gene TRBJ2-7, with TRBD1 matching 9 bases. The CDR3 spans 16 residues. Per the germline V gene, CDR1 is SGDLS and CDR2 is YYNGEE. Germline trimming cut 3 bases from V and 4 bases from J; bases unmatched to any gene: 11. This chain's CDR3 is CASSATPGTGLYEQYF. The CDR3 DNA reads TGTGCCAGCAGCGCCACCCCCGGGACAGGGCTTTACGAGCAGTACTTC.

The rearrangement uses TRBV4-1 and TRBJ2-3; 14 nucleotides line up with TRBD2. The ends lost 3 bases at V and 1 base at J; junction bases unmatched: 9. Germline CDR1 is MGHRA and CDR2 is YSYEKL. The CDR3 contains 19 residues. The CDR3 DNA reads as TGCGCCAGCAGCCATTCAGGAGGACTAGCGGGAGGACGCACAGATACGCAGTATTTT. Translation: CASSHSGGLAGGRTDTQYF.

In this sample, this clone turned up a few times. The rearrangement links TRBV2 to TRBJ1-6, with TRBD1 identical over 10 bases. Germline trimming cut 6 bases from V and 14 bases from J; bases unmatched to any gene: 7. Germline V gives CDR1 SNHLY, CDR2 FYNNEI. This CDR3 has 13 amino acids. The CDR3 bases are TGTGCCAGCAGGGACAGGGGGGAAAAGGCCCTCCACTTT. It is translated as CASRDRGEKALHF.

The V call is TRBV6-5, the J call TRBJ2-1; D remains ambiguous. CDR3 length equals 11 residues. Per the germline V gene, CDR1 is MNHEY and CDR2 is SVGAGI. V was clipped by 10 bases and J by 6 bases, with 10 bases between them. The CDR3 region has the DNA TGTGCCACAACGGAGTCCAATGAGCAGTTCTTC. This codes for CATTESNEQFF.

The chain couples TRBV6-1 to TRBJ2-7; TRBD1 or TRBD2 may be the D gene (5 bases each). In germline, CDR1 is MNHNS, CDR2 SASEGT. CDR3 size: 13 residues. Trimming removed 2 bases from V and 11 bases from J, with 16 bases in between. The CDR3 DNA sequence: TGTGCCAGCAGTGAATCAGAGTGGGGGTCAAAGTACTTC. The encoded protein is CASSESEWGSKYF.

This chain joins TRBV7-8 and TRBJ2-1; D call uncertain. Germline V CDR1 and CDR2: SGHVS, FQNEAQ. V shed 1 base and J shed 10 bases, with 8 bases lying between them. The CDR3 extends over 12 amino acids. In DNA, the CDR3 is TGTGCCAGCAGCTTAGTAGAGTTGGAGCAGTTCTTC. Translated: CASSLVELEQFF.

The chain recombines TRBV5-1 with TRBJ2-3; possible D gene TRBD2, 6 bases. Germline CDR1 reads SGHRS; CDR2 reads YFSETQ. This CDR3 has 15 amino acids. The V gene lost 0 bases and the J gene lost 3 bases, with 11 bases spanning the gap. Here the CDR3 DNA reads TGCGCCAGCAGCTTGGTCGGGGGTAGGACAGATACGCAGTATTTT. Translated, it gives CASSLVGGRTDTQYF.

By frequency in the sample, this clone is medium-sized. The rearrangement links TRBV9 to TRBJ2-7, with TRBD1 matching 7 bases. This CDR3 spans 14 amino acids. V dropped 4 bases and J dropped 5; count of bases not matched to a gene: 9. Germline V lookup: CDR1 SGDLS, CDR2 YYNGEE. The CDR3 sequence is CASSPSDRAHEQYF. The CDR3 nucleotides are TGTGCCAGCAGCCCCTCCGACAGGGCCCACGAGCAGTACTTC.

CDR3 nucleotide sequence: TGTGCCAGCAGCTCGTGGAATTCGAACACTGAAGCTTTCTTT. Translated: CASSSWNSNTEAFF. The rearrangement uses TRBV7-9 and TRBJ1-1; D is unresolved. The CDR3 is 14 residues long. Germline V gene sequence: CDR1 SEHNR, CDR2 FQNEAQ (reference sequence). The germline V and J ends were trimmed by 4 bases and 1 base, with 10 bases remaining between them.

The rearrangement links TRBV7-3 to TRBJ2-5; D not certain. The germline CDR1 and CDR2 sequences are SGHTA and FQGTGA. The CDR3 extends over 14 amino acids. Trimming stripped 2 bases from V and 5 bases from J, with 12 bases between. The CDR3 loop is CASSLVHSFETQYF. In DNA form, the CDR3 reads TGTGCCAGCAGCTTAGTTCATAGTTTCGAGACCCAGTACTTC.

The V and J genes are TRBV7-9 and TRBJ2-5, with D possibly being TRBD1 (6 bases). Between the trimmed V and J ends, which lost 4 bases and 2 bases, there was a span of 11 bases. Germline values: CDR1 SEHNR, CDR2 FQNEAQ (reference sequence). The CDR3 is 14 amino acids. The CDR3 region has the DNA TGTGCCAGCAGCTCTCCAGGACAGCAAGAGACCCAGTACTTC. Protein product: CASSSPGQQETQYF. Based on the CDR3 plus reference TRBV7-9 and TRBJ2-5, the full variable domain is DTGVSQNPRHKITKRGQNVTFRCDPISEHNRLYWYRQTLGQGPEFLTYFQNEAQLEKSRLLSDRFSAERPKGSFSTLEIQRTEQGDSAMYLCASSSPGQQETQYFGPGTRLLVL.

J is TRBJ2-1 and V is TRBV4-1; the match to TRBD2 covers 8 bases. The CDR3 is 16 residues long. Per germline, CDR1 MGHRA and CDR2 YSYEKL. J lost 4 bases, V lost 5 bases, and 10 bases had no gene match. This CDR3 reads CASSRGGREGYNEQFF. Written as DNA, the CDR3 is TGCGCCAGCAGCAGGGGGGGACGGGAGGGATACAATGAGCAGTTCTTC.

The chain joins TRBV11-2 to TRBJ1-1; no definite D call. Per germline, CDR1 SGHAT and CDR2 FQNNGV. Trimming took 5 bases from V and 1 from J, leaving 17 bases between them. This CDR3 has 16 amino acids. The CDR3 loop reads CASSPPYGSKNTEAFF. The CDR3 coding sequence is TGTGCCAGCAGCCCTCCATACGGGAGCAAGAACACTGAAGCTTTCTTT. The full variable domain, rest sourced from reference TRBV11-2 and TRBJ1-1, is EAGVAQSPRYKIIEKRQSVAFWCNPISGHATLYWYQQILGQGPKLLIQFQNNGVVDDSQLPKDRFSAERLKGVDSTLKIQPAKLEDSAVYLCASSPPYGSKNTEAFFGQGTRLTVV.

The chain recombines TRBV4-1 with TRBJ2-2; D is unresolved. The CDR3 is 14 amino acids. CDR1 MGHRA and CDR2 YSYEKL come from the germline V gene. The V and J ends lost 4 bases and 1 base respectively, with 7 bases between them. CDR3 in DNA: TGCGCCAGCAGCCCGTCAAAGAACACCGGGGAGCTGTTTTTT. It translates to CASSPSKNTGELFF.